This T cell receptor beta chain was recovered during a study of beta chain features in type 1 diabetes (dated by TCRdb to the late 2010s). Broadly, across the study: Mean age, gender distribution, total cell number and subset yield did not differ between patients and healthy donors. The study compared TCRB repertoires of sorted circulating CD4+ T cell subsets between recently diagnosed type 1 diabetes patients and matched healthy donors. Regulatory and stem cell-like memory subsets were isolated from only 8 patients and roughly eight healthy donors, whereas naive and central memory subsets came from all 30 or so donors. A total of about 100,000,000 sorted cells were examined across all samples, and RNA yield correlated strongly with the number of cells per subset.

General conclusions and limits of the study: Because small numbers of individuals were included in the HLA sub-analyses, any influence of HLA type on TCRB rearrangement was left unresolved. PCR may preferentially amplify shorter templates, but because patient and control samples were amplified and corrected together, any resulting skew would affect both groups equally. Patients with type 1 diabetes made fewer insertions and deleted more nucleotides at VDJ recombination sites, implying thymic rearrangement abnormalities. In all four CD4+ subsets, TCRB CDR3 length was moderately but significantly shorter in type 1 diabetes patients. Because cDNA was sequenced instead of genomic DNA, activated cells with high expression could be over-represented, although the groups did not differ in activation or CD3 levels. Naive, central memory and regulatory TCRB repertoires appeared to be more alike among patients than among healthy donors.

On this clone: Its antigen is currently not known. No base-level quality is on record; no much larger clone is a single base apart.

The entire isolated RNA was reverse transcribed using the High Capacity cDNA Reverse Transcription Kit, and thus expressed TCRB transcripts were sequenced. Naive, central memory and regulatory T cell samples underwent deep immunoSEQ sequencing, averaging around 3.9 million total reads per sample. After sorted cells were lysed in RLT buffer, RNA was extracted with DNase-treated RNeasy Micro or Mini kits, with the choice depending on cell number. To prevent cross-contamination, every cell subset was processed on its own, while patient and healthy donor samples were processed together. TCRB sequences were amplified from cDNA with the immunoSEQ multiplex PCR, producing 87-bp fragments spanning the CDR3 region. The amplicons were sequenced using the Illumina HiSeq platform. The original pipeline was this. PCR bias was computationally corrected using synthetic template baselines, reads within Hamming distance 2 were collapsed, and singletons that could not be merged were discarded. Reads were aligned against IMGT to assign V, D and J genes, CDR3 length and insertions or deletions at six rearrangement sites. Within each subset, clonotype counts were normalized to the number of sorted cells before true diversity and Gini coefficients were calculated with the tcR R package. The overlap coefficient, calculated on TCRB nucleotide sequences, was used to measure repertoire sharing. As a proxy for the pre-selection repertoire, out-of-frame TCRB sequences from naive cells were analyzed. In TCRdb, the immuneACCESS table is reduced to in-frame sequences with V and J assigned. These tables do not hold every clone; where another copy was compared, an unresolved V gene accounts for under half, and the others remain unexplained. V and J calls and clone size are copied from that table; D and trimming were computed from the DNA. The sample table holds under 450,000 clones, of which around 16% were seen once. The ten top clones hold approximately 0.019% of the sample.

V was cut back by 4 bases and J by 8 bases, leaving a gap of 12 bases between them. Sequences SGHVS (CDR1) and FQNEAQ (CDR2) are obtained from the germline V gene. The CDR3 runs 13 amino acids, cysteine and phenylalanine included. The CDR3 DNA has 39 bases and is translated from base 1. From each donor, a single peripheral blood sample of around 120 mL on average was drawn into heparinised tubes. A BD FACSAria II was used to sort naive, central memory, regulatory and stem cell-like memory CD4+ T cells with a panel that included CD45RO, CCR7, CD25, CD127, CD95 and CD27. All sorted populations exceeded 95% purity. Right away, PBMCs were isolated by Lymphoprep density gradient centrifugation and were stained directly, with no culture step. So that batch effects would be minimized, each experiment stained and sorted samples in pairs, pairing one healthy donor with one patient.

The specimen sequenced was naive CD4+ T cells from blood. The label giving this sample's cell subset or site can be read as: true naive CD4+ T cells. The receptor chain draws on TRBV7-8 and TRBJ2-1; TRBD1 is perhaps the D gene, given 5 matching bases. This clonotype originated in a woman aged 18 to 35 in good health. The CDR3 is CASSWKGQHEQFF. The bases are TGTGCCAGCAGCTGGAAGGGGCAGCATGAGCAGTTCTTC.